This is a list of T cell receptor beta chains from one sample in a study of read filtering for tumor transcriptome and immune sequencing. TCRdb reanalysed the reads using MiXCR and keeps one entry per CDR3 protein. The sample carries more than 55,000 distinct CDR3 sequences, under 25% recorded once. The sequencing sample was made of a population of CD138-negative cells sorted from bone marrow. The receptors were gathered from a donor over 35 with multiple myeloma. The CDR3 runs from the conserved cysteine through the conserved F or W. Fields, in order: J gene, D gene, V gene, clone size, CDR3 protein, CDR3 DNA. D genes are given only for firm matches. The size of a clone is reported for some rows only, either as once, few or many, or as a class for expanded clones.

>TRBJ1-4|-|TRBV3-1|many
CASSQTASNEKLFF
TGTGCCAGCAGCCAGACAGCCTCTAATGAAAAACTGTTTTTT
>TRBJ2-7|-|TRBV12-3/TRBV12-4|many
CASSLGPEQYF
TGTGCCAGCAGTTTAGGCCCAGAGCAGTACTTC
>TRBJ2-7|TRBD2|TRBV10-3|few
CAISSAGGPYEQYF
TGTGCCATCAGCTCAGCGGGGGGCCCCTACGAGCAGTACTTC
>TRBJ2-1|-|TRBV28|few
CASSLRSSYNEQFF
TGTGCCAGCAGTTTAAGGAGCTCCTACAATGAGCAGTTCTTC
>TRBJ1-3|-|TRBV5-1|-
CASSLVPRGRSGNTIYF
TGCGCCAGCAGCTTGGTGCCCAGGGGCCGCTCTGGAAACACCATATATTTT
>TRBJ2-7|TRBD1|TRBV28|-
CAISSHPYRGSYEQYF
TGTGCCATCAGTTCCCACCCCTACAGGGGAAGTTACGAGCAGTACTTC
>TRBJ1-1|-|TRBV4-1|many
CASSQGGRGIEAFF
TGCGCCAGCAGCCAAGGAGGCAGGGGAATTGAAGCTTTCTTT
>TRBJ1-2|TRBD1|TRBV4-1|few
CASSQISTGGANYGYTF
TGCGCCAGCAGCCAAATATCGACAGGGGGCGCGAACTATGGCTACACCTTC
>TRBJ2-3|-|TRBV20-1|many
CSASVPDTQYF
TGCAGTGCTAGTGTACCAGATACGCAGTATTTT
>TRBJ2-3|-|TRBV7-2|many
CASTFTLKDTQYF
TGTGCCAGCACCTTCACGCTGAAGGATACGCAGTATTTT
>TRBJ2-5|TRBD2|TRBV28|-
CASSLPSGGESQETQYF
TGTGCCAGCAGTTTACCCTCTGGGGGGGAGAGCCAAGAGACCCAGTACTTC
>TRBJ2-3|-|TRBV5-6|-
CASGWDQGGYRTDTQYF
TGTGCCAGCGGCTGGGACCAAGGGGGATATCGCACAGATACGCAGTATTTT
>TRBJ2-5|TRBD2|TRBV7-2|-
CASSQRLAGQETQYF
TGTGCCAGCAGCCAGAGACTAGCGGGACAAGAGACCCAGTACTTC
>TRBJ2-1|TRBD2|TRBV7-2|many
CASSPWTSGREVEQFF
TGTGCCAGCAGCCCCTGGACTAGCGGGAGGGAGGTTGAGCAGTTCTTC
>TRBJ2-1|TRBD2|TRBV20-1|many
CSAPGLAGEQFF
TGCAGTGCCCCAGGACTAGCCGGTGAGCAGTTCTTC
>TRBJ2-1|TRBD1|TRBV6-5|few
CASSCSAGTGGYNEQFF
TGTGCCAGCAGTTGCTCCGCCGGGACAGGGGGATATAATGAGCAGTTCTTC
>TRBJ2-7|TRBD2|TRBV24-1|many
CATSDQRGGVNEQYF
TGTGCCACCAGTGATCAGCGGGGGGGCGTAAACGAGCAGTACTTC
>TRBJ1-5|TRBD1|TRBV18|-
CASSRTGGDQPQHF
TGTGCCAGCTCAAGAACAGGGGGGGATCAGCCCCAGCATTTT
>TRBJ1-1|-|TRBV20-1|few
CSARSSGTVNTEAFF
TGCAGTGCTAGGTCCTCCGGGACGGTGAACACTGAAGCTTTCTTT
>TRBJ1-5|-|TRBV5-1|few
CASSLDGTGRNQPQHF
TGCGCCAGCAGCTTGGATGGTACAGGGCGCAATCAGCCCCAGCATTTT
>TRBJ2-3|TRBD2|TRBV29-1|many
CSVPLAGGRYF
TGCAGCGTCCCCCTAGCGGGAGGGCGGTATTTT
>TRBJ2-5|TRBD2|TRBV24-1|many
CATSDFHSGGPGKETQYF
TGTGCCACCAGTGATTTCCATAGCGGGGGCCCAGGGAAGGAGACCCAGTACTTC
>TRBJ2-1|TRBD1|TRBV2|many
CASSPMTGDPYNEQFF
TGTGCCAGCAGTCCCATGACAGGGGATCCCTACAATGAGCAGTTCTTC
>TRBJ2-7|-|TRBV7-6|few
CASSLSGTSYEQYF
TGTGCCAGCAGCTTATCCGGGACATCCTACGAGCAGTACTTC
>TRBJ2-7|-|TRBV2|-
CASSAPGGQTYEQYF
TGTGCCAGCAGTGCCCCGGGTGGACAGACCTACGAGCAGTACTTC
>TRBJ2-7|TRBD2|TRBV3-1|many
CASSPTSEAYYEQYF
TGTGCCAGCAGCCCGACTAGCGAGGCTTACTACGAGCAGTACTTC
>TRBJ2-5|TRBD1|TRBV5-1|many
CASSPDRGVETQYF
TGCGCCAGCAGCCCAGACAGGGGAGTGGAGACCCAGTACTTC
>TRBJ2-5|TRBD2|TRBV7-3|many
CASSLKLGLAGNQETQYF
TGTGCCAGCAGCTTAAAACTGGGACTAGCGGGAAACCAAGAGACCCAGTACTTC
>TRBJ2-7|-|TRBV3-1|many
CASSQGYSLLPYEQYF
TGTGCCAGCAGCCAAGGTTATAGCTTGCTTCCCTACGAGCAGTACTTC
>TRBJ1-6|-|TRBV20-1|many
CSAGPRGRDSPLHF
TGCAGTGCCGGACCTCGGGGAAGGGATTCACCCCTCCACTTT
>TRBJ1-1|-|TRBV9|many
CASSLYQASTEAFF
TGTGCCAGCAGCTTATACCAGGCTAGCACTGAAGCTTTCTTT
>TRBJ1-1|-|TRBV10-3|-
CAISEQEGGTEAFF
TGTGCCATCAGTGAGCAAGAGGGGGGGACTGAAGCTTTCTTT
>TRBJ1-1|TRBD1|TRBV5-1|many
CASSLGSTGSGTEAFF
TGCGCCAGCAGCTTGGGATCGACAGGGTCGGGAACTGAAGCTTTCTTT
>TRBJ1-2|-|TRBV5-1|many
CASSPDTTQTNGYTF
TGCGCCAGCAGCCCGGACACAACACAGACTAATGGCTACACCTTC
>TRBJ1-5|-|TRBV7-2|many
CASSLDPGYNQPQHF
TGTGCCAGCAGCTTAGATCCAGGCTACAATCAGCCCCAGCATTTT
>TRBJ2-1|TRBD2|TRBV6-1|many
CASRPWSGRTYNEQFF
TGTGCCAGCCGCCCGTGGAGCGGGAGAACCTACAATGAGCAGTTCTTC
>TRBJ1-5|-|TRBV5-1|-
CASSLGGGGNRPQHF
TGCGCCAGCAGCTTGGGAGGGGGGGGCAATCGGCCCCAGCATTTT
>TRBJ2-1|-|TRBV28|many
CASSQPQAAVYNEQFF
TGTGCCAGCAGTCAACCACAAGCAGCGGTTTACAATGAGCAGTTCTTC
>TRBJ1-1|-|TRBV7-9|many
CASSLGGEVIGTEAFF
TGTGCCAGCAGCTTAGGAGGGGAGGTGATTGGAACTGAAGCTTTCTTT
>TRBJ2-1|-|TRBV21-1|many
CASSKVGRVDYNEQFF
TGTGCCAGCAGCAAAGTCGGCAGGGTGGACTACAATGAGCAGTTCTTC
>TRBJ1-1|-|TRBV7-8|-
CASSSRGGLTEAFF
TGTGCCAGCAGCTCGCGCGGGGGGCTCACTGAAGCTTTCTTT
>TRBJ2-1|-|TRBV3-1|many
CASSQEMVHNEQFF
TGTGCCAGCAGCCAAGAAATGGTCCACAATGAGCAGTTCTTC
>TRBJ2-5|-|TRBV7-9|many
CASSSDRGPQETQYF
TGTGCCAGCAGCTCAGATAGGGGCCCTCAAGAGACCCAGTACTTC
>TRBJ1-1|-|TRBV20-1|many
CSASAPRGRNSEAFF
TGCAGTGCTAGCGCCCCCAGGGGCCGGAACAGTGAAGCTTTCTTT
>TRBJ2-1|-|TRBV27|many
CASAPGGFTYNEQFF
TGTGCCAGCGCTCCGGGGGGCTTCACCTACAATGAGCAGTTCTTC